This T cell receptor (beta chain) was identified in a study of T cell repertoires in cytomegalovirus infection. In TCRdb, the reads were re-called with MiXCR into one record per CDR3 protein. The profile shows 100,000 to 150,000 distinct CDR3 sequences, approximately 9.2% of them singletons. CDR3 length: 14 residues. CDR1 SEHNR and CDR2 FQNEAQ come from the germline V gene (reference sequence). V lost 5 bases to trimming and J lost 6 bases, with 15 bases between them. The sample holds a few counts of this clonotype. The source is a human donor in good health (CMV status not recorded). Some clones in this sample may be carry-over from other donors' samples. The chain employs TRBV7-9 and TRBJ2-3; D not certain. The source material was PBMCs. CDR3 coding DNA: TGTGCCAGCAGCCCGATGGCCGTAGCTGATACGCAGTATTTT. Translating it yields CASSPMAVADTQYF.